This TCR beta chain was documented in a study of blood T cell repertoires in COVID-19. Study-level information: COVID-19 samples from acute and convalescent phases originated in the United States, Italy and Spain. T cells, B-cell-depleted T cells, or PBMCs provided the cDNA or gDNA that served as material.

Germline lookup yields CDR1 SGHTA and CDR2 FQGTGA. The CDR3 contains 14 residues. V was pared by 5 bases and J by 11 bases, with 7 bases of the junction left unmatched. Per the study methods: Estimation of nucleated cell counts relied on the amplification of reference gene primers. Some clones are missing from TCRdb's copy, which holds only in-frame ones; the method was immunoSEQ multiplex PCR. That table supplies the V and J calls and clone size; D and trimming were determined from the DNA. The repertoire holds around 100,000 clones, with around 82% as singletons. Sequenced sample: peripheral blood. The receptor's source is a man in his 60s with acute or convalescent COVID-19. The chain joins TRBV7-3 to TRBJ2-3, with 13 bases aligning to TRBD2. The chain's CDR3 is CASSPGTSGIGQYF. As DNA, the CDR3 is TGTGCCAGCAGCCCCGGGACTAGCGGGATAGGGCAGTATTTT.